The clone carrying this TCR beta chain has more than one count but fewer than ten. V was clipped by 8 bases and J by 1 base, with 5 bases between them. Per the germline V gene, CDR1 is WSHSY and CDR2 is SAAADI. The CDR3 has 11 amino acids. Generated by immunoSEQ multiplex PCR, the TCRdb table keeps only in-frame clones and is missing some. The data hold about 2.2 million clones, with just over 90% observed a single time. CD8 cells classed as naive were CD45RO-negative and positively selected for CCR7, excluding terminally differentiated effector memory CD45RA+ cells. This record belongs to a study of shared clonotypes between healthy human individuals.

This TCR was recovered from a man in his late teens or twenties in good health. Some clones in this sample may be carry-over from other donors' samples. V is TRBV10-2 and J is TRBJ1-1, with D hard to call. Sequencing was carried out using naive CD8+ T cells from PBMCs. The CDR3 loop is CASGKNTEAFF. CDR3 bases: TGCGCCAGCGGCAAGAACACTGAAGCTTTCTTT.